This paragraph covers one T cell receptor (beta chain) sequence. In the source study's methods: It was from reference gene primer amplification that nucleated cell counts were estimated. The table came from immunoSEQ multiplex PCR; TCRdb's copy has only in-frame clones and leaves some out. V and J calls and clone size are those listed in that table; D and trimming were worked out from the DNA. In the table there are about 190,000 clones, about 86% of which are singletons. The sample is drawn from a study of blood T cell repertoires in COVID-19. Study-level background: PBMCs, B-cell-depleted T cells, or T cells were the source of the cDNA or gDNA that made up the material.

The CDR3 loop spans 15 amino acids. V lost 0 bases to trimming and J lost 1 base, with 9 bases between them. Germline CDR1 MNHEY, CDR2 SMNVEV (reference sequence). This sequence originates from a young man with active or convalescent COVID-19. The chain recombines TRBV27 with TRBJ1-1; D is unresolved. The sample taken for sequencing was peripheral blood. The CDR3 DNA is TGTGCCAGCAGTTTATCGGCAGGTTGGAACACTGAAGCTTTCTTT. Translation gives CASSLSAGWNTEAFF.